This T cell receptor beta chain was profiled in a study of blood T cell repertoires in COVID-19. The wider study: Samples representing acute and convalescent COVID-19 were sourced from the United States, Italy and Spain. Nucleic acid was either cDNA or gDNA, and it came from T cells, B-cell-depleted T cells, or PBMCs.

Methods used by the authors: Amplification from reference gene primers served as the basis for estimated nucleated cell counts. Clones were sequenced by immunoSEQ multiplex PCR, and TCRdb holds only the in-frame ones, with some missing. V, J and clone size derive from that table, while D and trimming were established from the DNA sequence. There are over 100,000 clones in the sample; 70% to 90% occur only once, and approximately 10% lies in the top ten. CDR1 is SGHTA and CDR2 is FQGNSA in the germline V gene. The CDR3 has 16 amino acids. Trimming removed 1 base at V and 10 bases at J, with 17 bases between.

The material sequenced was peripheral blood. This TCR was recovered from a man aged 45 to 65 with acute or convalescent COVID-19. The chain has TRBV7-2 and TRBJ1-6, with D tentatively TRBD1 (5 bases). Here the CDR3 reads CASSLEPGGGGSPLHF. Written as DNA, the CDR3 is TGTGCCAGCAGCTTAGAACCGGGGGGAGGAGGATCACCCCTCCACTTT. Supplemented by reference TRBV7-2 and TRBJ1-6, the full variable domain reads GAGVSQSPSNKVTEKGKDVELRCDPISGHTALYWYRQSLGQGLEFLIYFQGNSAPDKSGLPSDRFSAERTGGSVSTLTIQRTQQEDSAVYLCASSLEPGGGGSPLHFGNGTRLTVT.